What follows are 5 T cell receptor beta chains derived from one specimen sequenced in a study of blood T cell repertoires in COVID-19. Clones were sequenced by immunoSEQ multiplex PCR, and TCRdb holds only the in-frame ones, with some missing. The sample gives around 150,000 clones, 65% to 85% of which show up once; 13% is in the top ten. Sequencing was carried out using PBMCs or T cells enriched from blood (not recorded which). The receptors here all came from a woman aged 55-69 years who had recovered from COVID-19.

The rearrangement uses TRBV12-5 and TRBJ1-3; no clear D gene. The V gene's germline CDR1 is LGHNT and CDR2 FRNRAP. This CDR3 has 14 amino acids. V lost 5 bases and J 0 bases, leaving 8 bases between the germline ends. In DNA form, the CDR3 reads TGTGCTAGTGGTAGTTTGAGCTCTGGAAACACCATATATTTT. This codes for CASGSLSSGNTIYF.

This chain connects TRBV18 to TRBJ1-2; 9 bases fit TRBD1. The germline V gene has CDR1 KGHSH and CDR2 LQKENI. V trimming: 6 bases; J trimming: 2 bases; junction bases outside the gene matches: 10. The CDR3 extends over 16 amino acids. The DNA for the CDR3 is TGTGCCAGCTCTCCGACCCCAGGGACAGGGAACTATGGCTACACCTTC. It specifies CASSPTPGTGNYGYTF.

The chain carries TRBV28 and TRBJ2-7; a possible D gene is TRBD2 (5 bases). This CDR3 is built from 13 residues. V dropped 6 bases and J dropped 2 bases, with 11 bases sitting between them. CDR1 and CDR2 (germline): MDHEN, SYDVKM. The CDR3 here is CASSYNGAYEQYF. The CDR3 DNA reads TGTGCCAGCAGCTATAACGGGGCCTACGAGCAGTACTTC.

This clone was recorded a few times. This chain joins TRBV2 and TRBJ2-1; D call uncertain. In germline, CDR1 is SNHLY, CDR2 FYNNEI. V was clipped by 5 bases and J by 8 bases, with 7 bases between them. This CDR3 contains 11 residues. CDR3 DNA sequence: TGTGCCAGCAGTTATAATGATGAGCAGTTCTTC. Its protein is CASSYNDEQFF.

The chain uses TRBV7-3 and TRBJ2-1; D unclear. This CDR3 is built from 16 residues. Trimming took 5 bases from V and 0 from J, leaving 14 bases between them. Germline lookup yields CDR1 SGHTA and CDR2 FQGTGA. CDR3 DNA: TGTGCCAGCAGCCCCGATGGGCCGTCCTCCTACAATGAGCAGTTCTTC. It yields the protein CASSPDGPSSYNEQFF.